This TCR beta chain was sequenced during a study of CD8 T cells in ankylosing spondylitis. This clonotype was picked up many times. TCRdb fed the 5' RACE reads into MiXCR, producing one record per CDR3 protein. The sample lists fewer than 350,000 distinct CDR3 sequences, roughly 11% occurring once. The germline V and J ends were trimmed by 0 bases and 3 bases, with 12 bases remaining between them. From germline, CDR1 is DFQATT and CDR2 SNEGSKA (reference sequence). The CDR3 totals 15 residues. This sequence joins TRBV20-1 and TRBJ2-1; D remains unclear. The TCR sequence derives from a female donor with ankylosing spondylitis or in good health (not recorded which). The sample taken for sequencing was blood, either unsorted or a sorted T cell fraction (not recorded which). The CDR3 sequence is CSARDGRVDYNEQFF. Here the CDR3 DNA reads TGCAGTGCTAGAGATGGACGGGTGGACTACAATGAGCAGTTCTTC.